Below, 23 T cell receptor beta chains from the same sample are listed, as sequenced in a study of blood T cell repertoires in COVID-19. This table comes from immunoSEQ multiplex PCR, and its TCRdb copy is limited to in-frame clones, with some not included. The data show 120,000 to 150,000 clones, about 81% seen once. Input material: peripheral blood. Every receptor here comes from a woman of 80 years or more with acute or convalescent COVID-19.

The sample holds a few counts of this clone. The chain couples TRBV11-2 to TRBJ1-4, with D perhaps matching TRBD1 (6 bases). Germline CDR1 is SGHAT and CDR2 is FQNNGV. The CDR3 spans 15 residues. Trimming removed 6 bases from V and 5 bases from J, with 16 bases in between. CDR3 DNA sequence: TGTGCCAGCAGGAGATGGGGGCATAGGAATGAAAAACTGTTTTTT. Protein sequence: CASRRWGHRNEKLFF.

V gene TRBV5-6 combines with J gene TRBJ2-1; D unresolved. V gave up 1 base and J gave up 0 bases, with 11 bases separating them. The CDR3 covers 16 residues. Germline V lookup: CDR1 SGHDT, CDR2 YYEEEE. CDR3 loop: CASSLFVKSSYNEQFF. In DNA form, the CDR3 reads TGTGCCAGCAGCTTGTTCGTGAAGAGCTCCTACAATGAGCAGTTCTTC.

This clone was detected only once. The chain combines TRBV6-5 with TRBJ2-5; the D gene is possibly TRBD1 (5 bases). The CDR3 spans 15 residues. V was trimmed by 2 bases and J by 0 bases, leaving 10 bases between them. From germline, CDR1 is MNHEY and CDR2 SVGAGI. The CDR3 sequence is CASSYGAANQETQYF. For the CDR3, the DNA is TGTGCCAGCAGTTACGGGGCGGCCAACCAAGAGACCCAGTACTTC.

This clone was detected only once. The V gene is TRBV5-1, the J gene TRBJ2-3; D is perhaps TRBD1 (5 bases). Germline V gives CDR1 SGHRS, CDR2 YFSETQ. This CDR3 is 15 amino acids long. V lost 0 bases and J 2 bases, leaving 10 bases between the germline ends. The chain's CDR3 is CASSLAGRNTDTQYF. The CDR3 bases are TGCGCCAGCAGCTTGGCAGGGCGGAACACAGATACGCAGTATTTT. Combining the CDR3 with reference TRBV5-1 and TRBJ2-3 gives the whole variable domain KAGVTQTPRYLIKTRGQQVTLSCSPISGHRSVSWYQQTPGQGLQFLFEYFSETQRNKGNFPGRFSGRQFSNSRSEMNVSTLELGDSALYLCASSLAGRNTDTQYFGPGTRLTVL.

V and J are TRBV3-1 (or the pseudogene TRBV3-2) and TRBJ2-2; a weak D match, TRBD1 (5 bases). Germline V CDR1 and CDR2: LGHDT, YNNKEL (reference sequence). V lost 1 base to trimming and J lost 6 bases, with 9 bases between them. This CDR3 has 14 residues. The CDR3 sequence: CASSQGVGAGELFF. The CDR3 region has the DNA TGTGCCAGCAGCCAAGGGGTAGGGGCCGGGGAGCTGTTTTTT.

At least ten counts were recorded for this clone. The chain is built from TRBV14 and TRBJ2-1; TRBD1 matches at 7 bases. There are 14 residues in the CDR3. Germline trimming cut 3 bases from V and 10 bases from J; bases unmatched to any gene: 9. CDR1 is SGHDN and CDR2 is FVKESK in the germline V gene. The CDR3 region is CASSQTRGQAEQFF. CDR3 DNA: TGTGCCAGCAGCCAGACAAGGGGGCAGGCCGAGCAGTTCTTC.

CDR3 protein: CASSFRLAGVNEQFF. CDR3 bases: TGTGCCAGCAGCTTCCGACTAGCGGGAGTCAATGAGCAGTTCTTC. V usage is TRBV14 and J usage is TRBJ2-1; 12 bases fit TRBD2. Germline CDR1 is SGHDN and CDR2 is FVKESK. CDR3 length: 15 amino acids. The ends lost 5 bases at V and 6 bases at J; junction bases unmatched: 5.

The CDR3 bases are TGTGCCAGCAGCACCGGGACAGGAGGGGGCACAGATACGCAGTATTTT. Encoded protein: CASSTGTGGGTDTQYF. V gene TRBV13 combines with J gene TRBJ2-3; 8 nucleotides match TRBD1. V lost 5 bases and J lost 1; bases outside the gene matches: 8. The germline gives CDR1 PRHDT, CDR2 FYEKMQ (reference sequence). This CDR3 comprises 16 residues.

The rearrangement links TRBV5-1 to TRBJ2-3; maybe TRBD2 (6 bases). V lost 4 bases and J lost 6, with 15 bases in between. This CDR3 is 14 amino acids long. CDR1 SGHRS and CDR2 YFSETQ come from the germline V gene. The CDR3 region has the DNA TGCGCCAGCAGCAATAGCGGACCCGGGGATACGCAGTATTTT. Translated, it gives CASSNSGPGDTQYF.

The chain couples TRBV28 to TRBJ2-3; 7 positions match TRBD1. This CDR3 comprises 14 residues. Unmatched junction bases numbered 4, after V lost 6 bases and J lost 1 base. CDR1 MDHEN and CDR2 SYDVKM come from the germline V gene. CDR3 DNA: TGTGCCAGCAGCCCAGACAGGGGCACAGATACGCAGTATTTT. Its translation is CASSPDRGTDTQYF.

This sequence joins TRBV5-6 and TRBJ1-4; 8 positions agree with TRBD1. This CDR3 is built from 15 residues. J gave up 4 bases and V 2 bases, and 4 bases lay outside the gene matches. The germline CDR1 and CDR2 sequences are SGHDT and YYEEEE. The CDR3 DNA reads TGTGCCAGCAGCTTCACAGGGGGTAATAATGAAAAACTGTTTTTT. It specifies CASSFTGGNNEKLFF.

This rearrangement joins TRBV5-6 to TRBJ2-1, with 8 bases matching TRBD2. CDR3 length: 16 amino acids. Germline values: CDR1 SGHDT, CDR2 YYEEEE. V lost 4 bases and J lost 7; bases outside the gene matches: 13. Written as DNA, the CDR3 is TGTGCCAGCAGCCCGAGGGGTTCTAGCGGGTATAATGAGCAGTTCTTC. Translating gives CASSPRGSSGYNEQFF.

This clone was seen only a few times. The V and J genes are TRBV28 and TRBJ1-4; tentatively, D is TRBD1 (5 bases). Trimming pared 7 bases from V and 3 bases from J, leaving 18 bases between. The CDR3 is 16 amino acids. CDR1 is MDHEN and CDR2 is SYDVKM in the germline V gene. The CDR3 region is CASTFRDSEANEKLFF. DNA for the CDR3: TGTGCCAGCACTTTTCGAGACAGTGAGGCTAATGAAAAACTGTTTTTT.

The CDR3 DNA is TGCGCCAGCAGCTCGGGACAGGCAAGCTCACCCCTCCACTTT. This gives the protein CASSSGQASSPLHF. The chain recombines TRBV5-1 with TRBJ1-6, with 8 bases that match TRBD1. The CDR3 consists of 14 residues. Germline values: CDR1 SGHRS, CDR2 YFSETQ. After removal of 3 bases from V and 10 bases from J, the junction contained 6 bases not matched to a gene.

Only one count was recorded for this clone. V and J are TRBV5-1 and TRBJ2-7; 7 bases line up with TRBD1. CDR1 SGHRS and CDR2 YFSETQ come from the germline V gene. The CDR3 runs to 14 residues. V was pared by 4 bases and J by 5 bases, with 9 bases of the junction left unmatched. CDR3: CASSQQGTPNEQYF. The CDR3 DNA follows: TGCGCCAGCAGCCAACAGGGGACCCCCAACGAGCAGTACTTC.

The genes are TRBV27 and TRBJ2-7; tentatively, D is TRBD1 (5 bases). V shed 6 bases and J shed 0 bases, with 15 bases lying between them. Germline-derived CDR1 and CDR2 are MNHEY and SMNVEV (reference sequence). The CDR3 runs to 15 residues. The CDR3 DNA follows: TGTGCCAGCAGCATCCCGACAGCGAGCTCCTACGAGCAGTACTTC. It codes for CASSIPTASSYEQYF.

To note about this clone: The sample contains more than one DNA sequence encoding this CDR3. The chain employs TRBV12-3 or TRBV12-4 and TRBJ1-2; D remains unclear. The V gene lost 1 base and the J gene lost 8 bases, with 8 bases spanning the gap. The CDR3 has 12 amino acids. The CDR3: CASSLGALGYTF. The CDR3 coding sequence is TGTGCCAGCAGTTTAGGGGCGCTGGGCTACACCTTC.

CDR3 residues: CASSPSRYEQYF. DNA of the CDR3: TGTGCCAGCAGTCCAAGTAGATACGAGCAGTACTTC. The chain carries TRBV27 and TRBJ2-7; unclear D gene. Germline V gives CDR1 MNHEY, CDR2 SMNVEV (reference sequence). CDR3 length equals 12 residues. V was pared by 5 bases and J by 4 bases, with 9 bases between.

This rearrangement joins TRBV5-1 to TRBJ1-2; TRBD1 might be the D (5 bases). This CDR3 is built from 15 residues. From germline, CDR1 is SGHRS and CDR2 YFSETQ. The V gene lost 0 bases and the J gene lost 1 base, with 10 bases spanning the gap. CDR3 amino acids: CASSLGAGHNYGYTF. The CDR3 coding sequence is TGCGCCAGCAGCTTGGGGGCAGGGCATAACTATGGCTACACCTTC.

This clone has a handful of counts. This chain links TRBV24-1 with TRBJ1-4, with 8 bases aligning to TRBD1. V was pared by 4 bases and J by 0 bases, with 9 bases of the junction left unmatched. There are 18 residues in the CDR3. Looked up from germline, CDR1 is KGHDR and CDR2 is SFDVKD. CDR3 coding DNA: TGTGCCACCAGTGACACCGGGACAGGATGGGCAACTAATGAAAAACTGTTTTTT. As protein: CATSDTGTGWATNEKLFF.

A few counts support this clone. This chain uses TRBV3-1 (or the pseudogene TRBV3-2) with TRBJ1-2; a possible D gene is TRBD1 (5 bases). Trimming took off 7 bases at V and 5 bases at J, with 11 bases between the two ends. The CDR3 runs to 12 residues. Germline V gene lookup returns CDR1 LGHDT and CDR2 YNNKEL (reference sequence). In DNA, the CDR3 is TGTGCCAGCAAGGAGGGGCCGTATGGCTACACCTTC. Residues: CASKEGPYGYTF.

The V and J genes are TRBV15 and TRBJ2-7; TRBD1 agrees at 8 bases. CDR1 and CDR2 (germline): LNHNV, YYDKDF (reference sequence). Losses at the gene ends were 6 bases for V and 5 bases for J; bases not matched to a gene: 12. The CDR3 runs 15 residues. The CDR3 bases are TGTGCCACCAGTGGACAGGGTTCGCCCTTCCACGAGCAGTACTTC. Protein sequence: CATSGQGSPFHEQYF.

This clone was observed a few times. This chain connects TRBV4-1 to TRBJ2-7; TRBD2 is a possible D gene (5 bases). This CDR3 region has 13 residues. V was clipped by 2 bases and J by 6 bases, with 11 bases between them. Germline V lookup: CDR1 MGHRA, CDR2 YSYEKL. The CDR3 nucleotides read TGCGCCAGCAGCCAATGGGAGCTTTCCGAGCAGTACTTC. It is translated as CASSQWELSEQYF.